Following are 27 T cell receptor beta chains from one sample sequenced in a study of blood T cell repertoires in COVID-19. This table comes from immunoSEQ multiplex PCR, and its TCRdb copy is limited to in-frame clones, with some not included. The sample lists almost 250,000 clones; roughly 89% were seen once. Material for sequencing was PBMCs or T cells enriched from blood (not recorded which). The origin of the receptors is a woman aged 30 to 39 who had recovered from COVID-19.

The CDR3 DNA follows: TGTGCCATCAGTGAGCAGGGACTTCAGCCCCAGCATTTT. Translating it yields CAISEQGLQPQHF. The chain has TRBV10-3 and TRBJ1-5, with D tentatively TRBD1 (5 bases). V lost 2 bases, J lost 6 bases, and 8 bases lay in between. The germline V gene encodes CDR1 ENHRY and CDR2 SYGVKD. The CDR3 is 13 amino acids.

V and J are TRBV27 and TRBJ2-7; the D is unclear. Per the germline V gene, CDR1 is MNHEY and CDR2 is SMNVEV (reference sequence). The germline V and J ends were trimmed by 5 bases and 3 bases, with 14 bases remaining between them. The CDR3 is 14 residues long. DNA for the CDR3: TGTGCCAGCAGTCCCCGGGTGGAGAACTACGAGCAGTACTTC. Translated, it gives CASSPRVENYEQYF.

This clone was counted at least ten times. CDR3 sequence reads: CASSPSGGAYSYNEQFF. The CDR3 region has the DNA TGTGCCAGCAGCCCCTCCGGGGGGGCCTACTCCTACAATGAGCAGTTCTTC. The chain uses TRBV11-3 and TRBJ2-1, with 8 positions matching TRBD2. Germline CDR1 reads SGHNT; CDR2 reads YENEEA. The CDR3 sequence is 17 residues long. With V trimmed by 5 bases and J by 0 bases, 9 bases remained unmatched.

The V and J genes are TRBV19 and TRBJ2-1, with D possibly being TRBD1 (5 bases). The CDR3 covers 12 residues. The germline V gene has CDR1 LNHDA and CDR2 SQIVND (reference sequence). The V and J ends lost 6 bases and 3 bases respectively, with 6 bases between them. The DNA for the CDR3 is TGTGCCAGTAGCACAGGCTACAATGAGCAGTTCTTC. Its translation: CASSTGYNEQFF.

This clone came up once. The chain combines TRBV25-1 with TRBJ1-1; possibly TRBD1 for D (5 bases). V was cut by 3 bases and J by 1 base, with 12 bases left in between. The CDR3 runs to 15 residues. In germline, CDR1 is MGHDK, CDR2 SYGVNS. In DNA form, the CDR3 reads TGTGCCAGCAGTGATCCCCACAGGCCGAACACTGAAGCTTTCTTT. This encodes CASSDPHRPNTEAFF.

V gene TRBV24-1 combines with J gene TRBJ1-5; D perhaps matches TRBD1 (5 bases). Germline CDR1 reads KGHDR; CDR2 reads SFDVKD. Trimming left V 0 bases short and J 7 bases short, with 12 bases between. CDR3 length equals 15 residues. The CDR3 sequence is CATSDLGGALQPQHF. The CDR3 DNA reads TGTGCCACCAGTGATTTGGGAGGGGCCTTACAGCCCCAGCATTTT.

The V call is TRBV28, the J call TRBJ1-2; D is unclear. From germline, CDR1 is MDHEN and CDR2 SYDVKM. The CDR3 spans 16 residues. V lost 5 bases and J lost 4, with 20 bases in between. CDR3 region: CASSPPMEGSVYGYTF. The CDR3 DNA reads TGTGCCAGCAGTCCCCCCATGGAGGGCTCAGTCTATGGCTACACCTTC.

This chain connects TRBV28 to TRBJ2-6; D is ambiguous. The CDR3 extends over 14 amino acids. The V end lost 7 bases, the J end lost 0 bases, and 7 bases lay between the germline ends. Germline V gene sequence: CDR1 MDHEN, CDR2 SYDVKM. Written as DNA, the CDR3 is TGTGCCAGCACTACCCTCTCTGGGGCCAACGTCCTGACTTTC. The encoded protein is CASTTLSGANVLTF. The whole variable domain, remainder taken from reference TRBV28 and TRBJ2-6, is DVKVTQSSRYLVKRTGEKVFLECVQDMDHENMFWYRQDPGLGLRLIYFSYDVKMKEKGDIPEGYSVSREKKERFSLILESASTNQTSMYLCASTTLSGANVLTFGAGSRLTVL.

The CDR3 DNA follows: TGCGCCAGCAGCCAAGTCTTTGAGCGGGAGATGGTCACCGGGGAGCTGTTTTTT. Translation: CASSQVFEREMVTGELFF. This rearrangement joins TRBV4-3 to TRBJ2-2; 8 bases agree with TRBD2. The V and J ends lost 1 base and 4 bases, in that order; junction bases with no gene match: 11. Germline V gene sequence: CDR1 LGHNA, CDR2 YSLEER. The CDR3 is made up of 18 amino acids.

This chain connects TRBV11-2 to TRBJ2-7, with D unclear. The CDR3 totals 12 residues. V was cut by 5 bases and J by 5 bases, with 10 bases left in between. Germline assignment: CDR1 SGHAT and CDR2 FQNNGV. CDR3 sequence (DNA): TGTGCCAGCAGCCTACCCGCGGACGAGCAGTACTTC. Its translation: CASSLPADEQYF.

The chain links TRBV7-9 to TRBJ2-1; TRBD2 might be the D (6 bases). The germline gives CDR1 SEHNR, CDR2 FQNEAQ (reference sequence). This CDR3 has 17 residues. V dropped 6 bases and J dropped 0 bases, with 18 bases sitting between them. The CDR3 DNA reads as TGTGCCAGCAGATATGATGCGGGAATAAGCTCCTACAATGAGCAGTTCTTC. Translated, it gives CASRYDAGISSYNEQFF.

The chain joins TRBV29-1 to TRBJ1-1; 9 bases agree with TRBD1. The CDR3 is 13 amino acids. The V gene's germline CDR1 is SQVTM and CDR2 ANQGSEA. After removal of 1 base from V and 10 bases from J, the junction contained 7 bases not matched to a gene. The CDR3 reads CSVEGLRTGAAFF. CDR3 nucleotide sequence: TGCAGCGTTGAAGGCCTCCGGACAGGGGCAGCTTTCTTT.

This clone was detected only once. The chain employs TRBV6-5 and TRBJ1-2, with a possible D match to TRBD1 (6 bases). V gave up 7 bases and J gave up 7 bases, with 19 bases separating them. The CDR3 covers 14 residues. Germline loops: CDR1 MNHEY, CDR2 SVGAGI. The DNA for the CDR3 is TGTGCCAGCACCACGCTACAGGGCGCCGGTGGCTACACCTTC. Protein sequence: CASTTLQGAGGYTF.

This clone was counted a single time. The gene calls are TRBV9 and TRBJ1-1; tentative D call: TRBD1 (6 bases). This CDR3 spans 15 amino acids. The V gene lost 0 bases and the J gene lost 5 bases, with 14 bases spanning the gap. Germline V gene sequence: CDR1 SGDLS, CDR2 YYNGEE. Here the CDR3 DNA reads TGTGCCAGCAGCGTAGTTTCAGGGGCCGGGACTGAAGCTTTCTTT. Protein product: CASSVVSGAGTEAFF.

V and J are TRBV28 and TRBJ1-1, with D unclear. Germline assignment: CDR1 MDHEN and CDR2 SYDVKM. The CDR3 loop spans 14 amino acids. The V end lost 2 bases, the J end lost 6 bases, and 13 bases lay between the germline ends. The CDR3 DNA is TGTGCCAGCAGTTTAGTCCGACTCCCCCCTGAAGCTTTCTTT. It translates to CASSLVRLPPEAFF.

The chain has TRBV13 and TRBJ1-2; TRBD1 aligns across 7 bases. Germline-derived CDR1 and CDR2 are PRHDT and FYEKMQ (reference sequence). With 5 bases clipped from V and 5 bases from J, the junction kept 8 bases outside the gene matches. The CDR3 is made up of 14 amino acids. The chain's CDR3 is CASSIGDSGYGYTF. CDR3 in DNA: TGTGCCAGCAGCATCGGGGACAGCGGGTATGGCTACACCTTC.

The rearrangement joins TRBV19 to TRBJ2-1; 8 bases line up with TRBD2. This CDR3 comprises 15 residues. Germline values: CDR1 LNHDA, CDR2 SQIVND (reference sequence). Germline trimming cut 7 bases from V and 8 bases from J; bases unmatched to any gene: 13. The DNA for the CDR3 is TGTGCCAGTACCGGGGGGGCGGGAGGTAGTGATGAGCAGTTCTTC. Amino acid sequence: CASTGGAGGSDEQFF.

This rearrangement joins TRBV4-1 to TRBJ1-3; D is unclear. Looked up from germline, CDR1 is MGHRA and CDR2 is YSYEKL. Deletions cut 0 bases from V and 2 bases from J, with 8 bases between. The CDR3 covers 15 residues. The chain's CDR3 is CASSQELTAGNTIYF. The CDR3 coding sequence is TGCGCCAGCAGCCAAGAGTTAACAGCTGGAAACACCATATATTTT.

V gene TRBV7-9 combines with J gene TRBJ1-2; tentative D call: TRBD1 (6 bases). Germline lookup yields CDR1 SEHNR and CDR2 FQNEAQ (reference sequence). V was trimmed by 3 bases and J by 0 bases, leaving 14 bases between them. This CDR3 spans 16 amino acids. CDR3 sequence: CASSFWAGVTNYGYTF. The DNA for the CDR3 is TGTGCCAGCAGCTTTTGGGCAGGGGTGACTAACTATGGCTACACCTTC.

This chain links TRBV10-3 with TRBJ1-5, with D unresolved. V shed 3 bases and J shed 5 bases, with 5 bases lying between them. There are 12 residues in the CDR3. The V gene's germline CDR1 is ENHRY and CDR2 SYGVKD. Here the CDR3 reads CAISEEDQPQHF. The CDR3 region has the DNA TGTGCCATCAGTGAAGAGGATCAGCCCCAGCATTTT.

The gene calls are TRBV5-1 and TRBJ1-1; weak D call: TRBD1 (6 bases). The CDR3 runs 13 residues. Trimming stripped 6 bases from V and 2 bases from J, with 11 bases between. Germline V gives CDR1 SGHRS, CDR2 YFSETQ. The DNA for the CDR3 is TGCGCCAGCAACGCCAGGGGAAACACTGAAGCTTTCTTT. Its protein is CASNARGNTEAFF.

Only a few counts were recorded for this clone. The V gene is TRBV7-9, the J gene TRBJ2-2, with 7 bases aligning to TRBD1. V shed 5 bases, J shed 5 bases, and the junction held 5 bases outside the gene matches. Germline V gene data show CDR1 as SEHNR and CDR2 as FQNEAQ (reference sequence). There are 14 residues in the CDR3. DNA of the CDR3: TGTGCCAGCAGCGACAGGGTACAAACCGGGGAGCTGTTTTTT. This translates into CASSDRVQTGELFF.

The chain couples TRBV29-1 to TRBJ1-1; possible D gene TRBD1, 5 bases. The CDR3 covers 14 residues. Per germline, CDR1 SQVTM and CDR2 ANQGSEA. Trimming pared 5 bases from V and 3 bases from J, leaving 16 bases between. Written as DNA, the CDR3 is TGCAGCGTTCGGAGAGAAGGGGTCGACACTGAAGCTTTCTTT. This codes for CSVRREGVDTEAFF.

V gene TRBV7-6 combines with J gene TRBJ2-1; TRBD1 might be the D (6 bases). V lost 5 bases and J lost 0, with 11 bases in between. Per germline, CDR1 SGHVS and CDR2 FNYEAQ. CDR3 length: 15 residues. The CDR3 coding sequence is TGTGCCAGCAGCCGAGACAGGAGCTCCTACAATGAGCAGTTCTTC. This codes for CASSRDRSSYNEQFF.

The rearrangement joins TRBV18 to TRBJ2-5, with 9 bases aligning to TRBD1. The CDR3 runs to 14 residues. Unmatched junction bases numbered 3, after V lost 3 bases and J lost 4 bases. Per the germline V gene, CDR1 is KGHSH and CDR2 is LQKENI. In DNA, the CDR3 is TGTGCCAGCTCACCTGGACAGGGGATAGAGACCCAGTACTTC. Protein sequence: CASSPGQGIETQYF.

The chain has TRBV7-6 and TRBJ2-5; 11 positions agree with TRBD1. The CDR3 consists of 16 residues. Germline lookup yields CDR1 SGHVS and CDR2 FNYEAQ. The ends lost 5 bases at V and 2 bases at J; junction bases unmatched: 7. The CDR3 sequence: CASSLLRDRGQETQYF. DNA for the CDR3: TGTGCCAGCAGCCTCCTCCGGGACAGGGGGCAAGAGACCCAGTACTTC. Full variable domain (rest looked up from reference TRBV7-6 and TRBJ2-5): GAGVSQSPRYKVTKRGQDVALRCDPISGHVSLYWYRQALGQGPEFLTYFNYEAQQDKSGLPNDRFSAERPEGSISTLTIQRTEQRDSAMYRCASSLLRDRGQETQYFGPGTRLLVL.

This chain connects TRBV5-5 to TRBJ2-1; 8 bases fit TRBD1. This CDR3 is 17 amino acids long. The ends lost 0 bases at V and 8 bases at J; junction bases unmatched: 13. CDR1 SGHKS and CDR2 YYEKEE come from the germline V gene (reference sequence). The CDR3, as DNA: TGTGCCAGCAGCTTGGGGACAGGGCCAAGGAGGGGAGATGAGCAGTTCTTC. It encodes CASSLGTGPRRGDEQFF. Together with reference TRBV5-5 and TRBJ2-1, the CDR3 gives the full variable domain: DAGVTQSPTHLIKTRGQQVTLRCSPISGHKSVSWYQQVLGQGPQFIFQYYEKEERGRGNFPDRFSARQFPNYSSELNVNALLLGDSALYLCASSLGTGPRRGDEQFFGPGTRLTVL.